Sequencing of this TCR beta chain was carried out in a study of cytomegalovirus exposure and HLA in healthy donors. General study results and limits: Fewer N-insertions (relative to the roughly 660-donor mean) were reportedly seen in an Asian-associated ancestry cluster in a later analysis. Altogether, some 170 TCR beta chains were recorded as cytomegalovirus-associated.

Donors had nominal health at sampling but likely had unrecorded immune exposures. This clone was picked up a small number of times. Its target is not known. Vbeta (60) and Jbeta (13) primers were used in the PCR. The protocol was immunoSEQ multiplex PCR, while the TCRdb copy is restricted to in-frame clones and leaves out a portion. The data hold roughly 290,000 clones, with approximately 90% observed a single time. CDR1 SGHTS and CDR2 YDEGEE come from the germline V gene. Losses at the gene ends were 4 bases for V and 2 bases for J; bases not matched to a gene: 6. The CDR3 consists of 15 residues. Specimen: PBMCs. The gene calls are TRBV5-8 and TRBJ1-5; TRBD1 agrees at 7 bases. The TCR originated in a woman younger than 35 in good health and CMV-seronegative. The CDR3 nucleotides are TGTGCCAGCAGCACAGGACAGGCGGGCAATCAGCCCCAGCATTTT. The encoded protein is CASSTGQAGNQPQHF.